A selection of T cell receptor beta chains follows, all from one sample in a study of beta chain features in type 1 diabetes. Produced via immunoSEQ multiplex PCR; TCRdb's table is partial and in-frame only. The table shows 350,000 to 450,000 clones, with about 15% occurring only once. The sample taken for sequencing was naive CD4+ T cells from blood. These receptors originate from a woman under 30 in good health. Both conserved end residues are trimmed from each CDR3.

J gene: TRBJ1-2; V gene: TRBV6-1; CDR3 protein: ASSEPQNYGYT
J gene: TRBJ2-7; V gene: TRBV25-1; CDR3 protein: ASSLAGVYEQY
J gene: TRBJ2-5; V gene: TRBV29-1; CDR3 protein: SVVRERSTCD
J gene: TRBJ1-2; V gene: TRBV5-6; CDR3 protein: ASSLISSGGSYGYT
J gene: TRBJ1-2; V gene: TRBV30; CDR3 protein: ASTGQSLSNYGYT
J gene: TRBJ2-1; V gene: TRBV7-2; CDR3 protein: ASSLGPREDEQF
J gene: TRBJ1-2; V gene: TRBV30; CDR3 protein: AWSIQILGDGYT
J gene: TRBJ1-4; V gene: TRBV7-9; CDR3 protein: ASSLVREKLF
J gene: TRBJ1-5; V gene: TRBV14; CDR3 protein: ASSPGGARQPQH
J gene: TRBJ1-2; V gene: TRBV30; CDR3 protein: AWTLRKGQGDYGYT
J gene: TRBJ2-5; V gene: TRBV6-5; CDR3 protein: ASSSQYRQIQETQY
J gene: TRBJ2-5; V gene: TRBV7-9; CDR3 protein: ASSFGLAGPETQY
J gene: TRBJ2-7; V gene: TRBV6-6; CDR3 protein: ASSPTGGSYGEY
J gene: TRBJ2-1; V gene: TRBV7-2; CDR3 protein: ASSPQMGPYNEQF
J gene: TRBJ2-1; V gene: TRBV7-2; CDR3 protein: ASSLLGGNEQF
J gene: TRBJ1-5; V gene: TRBV4-2; CDR3 protein: ASSQERHSNQPQH
J gene: TRBJ1-5; V gene: TRBV15; CDR3 protein: ATSTRRGSNQPQH
J gene: TRBJ2-5; V gene: TRBV5-4; CDR3 protein: ASSPRTGLETQY
J gene: TRBJ1-1; V gene: TRBV5-4; CDR3 protein: ASSLREVNTEAF
J gene: TRBJ2-3; V gene: TRBV4-2; CDR3 protein: ASSPEGASGRGDTQY
J gene: TRBJ2-7; V gene: TRBV6-1; CDR3 protein: ASRGGTPSYEQY
J gene: TRBJ2-3; V gene: TRBV29-1; CDR3 protein: SVDGPAGDTDTQY
J gene: TRBJ2-7; V gene: TRBV28; CDR3 protein: ASGDRDSSYEQY
J gene: TRBJ2-1; V gene: TRBV19; CDR3 protein: ASHPIGRTEQF
J gene: TRBJ2-5; V gene: TRBV30; CDR3 protein: AWSSRLRLQETQY
J gene: TRBJ1-5; V gene: TRBV29-1; CDR3 protein: SVRQGNQPQH
J gene: TRBJ2-1; V gene: TRBV27; CDR3 protein: ASSRGYGSSDEQF
J gene: TRBJ2-3; V gene: TRBV7-9; CDR3 protein: ASSQTQFTDTQY
J gene: TRBJ2-1; V gene: TRBV11-2; CDR3 protein: ASRRGLAGINEQF
J gene: TRBJ2-3; V gene: TRBV11-2; CDR3 protein: ASSLRGPGQGRPDTQY
J gene: TRBJ2-3; V gene: TRBV28; CDR3 protein: ASSLLAGFDSSSQY
J gene: TRBJ1-1; V gene: TRBV30; CDR3 protein: AWSRGQANTEAF
J gene: TRBJ2-3; V gene: TRBV7-9; CDR3 protein: ASSFSTGGFTDTQY
J gene: TRBJ2-5; V gene: TRBV7-3; CDR3 protein: ASSLDRDETQY
J gene: TRBJ2-5; V gene: TRBV27; CDR3 protein: ASSLSASSGRYQETQY
J gene: TRBJ1-2; V gene: TRBV7-2; CDR3 protein: ASSSQGYYGYT
J gene: TRBJ1-1; V gene: TRBV7-9; CDR3 protein: ASSFTGGTEAF
J gene: TRBJ2-7; V gene: TRBV29-1; CDR3 protein: SAMRLGTYEQY
J gene: TRBJ1-2; V gene: TRBV19; CDR3 protein: ASTLNYGYT
J gene: TRBJ1-1; V gene: TRBV19; CDR3 protein: ASSIPRTGGEAF
J gene: TRBJ1-2; V gene: TRBV30; CDR3 protein: AWGTGTGNRYT
J gene: TRBJ2-5; V gene: TRBV6-5; CDR3 protein: ATGGLTGETQY
J gene: TRBJ1-1; V gene: TRBV27; CDR3 protein: ASSLRQGRGTEAF
J gene: TRBJ2-1; V gene: TRBV28; CDR3 protein: ASSLSGTGAYNEQF
J gene: TRBJ1-5; V gene: TRBV23-1; CDR3 protein: ASSPDRLMDSNQPQH
J gene: TRBJ1-5; V gene: TRBV7-2; CDR3 protein: ASSLASGQPQH
J gene: TRBJ2-5; V gene: TRBV28; CDR3 protein: ASSSAFGTREQETQY
J gene: TRBJ1-1; V gene: TRBV4-3; CDR3 protein: ASSQDRRGRNTEAF
J gene: TRBJ2-3; V gene: TRBV7-9; CDR3 protein: ASSLGLAGAVADTQY
J gene: TRBJ2-7; V gene: TRBV4-3; CDR3 protein: ASSQGRLAGVHEQY
J gene: TRBJ2-5; V gene: TRBV5-6; CDR3 protein: ASSRGQMGRETQY
J gene: TRBJ2-2; V gene: TRBV18; CDR3 protein: ASSRPTNTGELF
J gene: TRBJ2-1; V gene: TRBV6-5; CDR3 protein: ASRLLVEGGNEQF
J gene: TRBJ2-7; V gene: TRBV30; CDR3 protein: AWSVQAGPSEQY
J gene: TRBJ2-5; V gene: TRBV29-1; CDR3 protein: SVGPGGLQGDQY
J gene: TRBJ1-2; V gene: TRBV6-5; CDR3 protein: ASSSGQGYGYT
J gene: TRBJ1-1; V gene: TRBV9; CDR3 protein: ASSVRGLTEAF
J gene: TRBJ2-2; V gene: TRBV29-1; CDR3 protein: SVRQGSPGELF